The clone carrying this TCR beta chain was seen repeatedly, ten times or more. This sample stems from a study of regulatory T cells in long-lasting Graves disease. V trimming: 5 bases; J trimming: 5 bases; junction bases outside the gene matches: 14. The CDR3 extends over 17 amino acids. Germline V gene data show CDR1 as SGHTA and CDR2 as FQGTGA. Arm-PCR with iRepertoire HTBI primers amplified the CDR3 regions for these TCR beta libraries. TCRdb independently ran MiXCR on the multiplex PCR reads; one entry per CDR3 protein. This table holds over 500,000 distinct CDR3 sequences, 15% to 20% found once. Sample time point: newly diagnosed GD, antithyroid drugs for less than 3 months. Extracted RNA from PBMCs served as the source of the TCR library. The same data also went into a second study, on T cells in Graves' hyperthyroidism and ophthalmopathy. This second study says: A model of 13 V-J pairs discriminated ophthalmopathy from stable hyperthyroidism.

The material was peripheral blood mononuclear cells (PBMCs), obtained at new diagnosis, from a patient treated with antithyroid drugs. The V gene is TRBV7-3, the J gene TRBJ2-2, with TRBD2 identical over 7 bases. The origin of this receptor is a man in his late teens or twenties with Graves disease. The CDR3, as DNA: TGTGCCAGCAGCCCGCCCGGCGGGGGAAGAGGGACCGGGGAGCTGTTTTTT. Translation gives CASSPPGGGRGTGELFF.